The present T cell receptor beta chain was sequenced within a study of control samples from healthy donors and cancer patients (dated by TCRdb to about 2020). To note about this clone: The antigen it recognizes is unknown. No much larger clone is present one base from it, and per-base qualities are unavailable. In the same sample, other DNA sequences code for this CDR3.

Library prep was done by the immunoSEQ multiplex PCR assay. TCRdb retrieved this table from immuneACCESS and kept in-frame rearrangements only. Not all clones are present; in checked studies, unresolved V genes account for under half, and no reason is known for the remainder. The sample table records tens of thousands of clones; approximately 84% of these occur just once. About 3.1% of the sample comes from the top ten. Inclusive of the bounding cysteine and phenylalanine, the CDR3 is 13 residues long. The read is trimmed to its CDR3 DNA, 39 bases read in frame from base 1. CDR1 is given as SGHTS and CDR2 as YDEGEE, both from the germline V gene. The trim is 4 bases for V and 3 bases for J, with a gap of 11 bases between the germline ends.

Recombination joined TRBV5-8 with TRBJ2-7; the best D guess is TRBD1, with 6 bases matching. The sequenced material came from PBMCs. The receptor was derived from a woman in her forties or fifties with lung cancer. CDR3 protein: CASSLGQLYEQYF. At the DNA level, the sequence is TGTGCCAGCAGCCTAGGACAGCTCTACGAGCAGTACTTC.